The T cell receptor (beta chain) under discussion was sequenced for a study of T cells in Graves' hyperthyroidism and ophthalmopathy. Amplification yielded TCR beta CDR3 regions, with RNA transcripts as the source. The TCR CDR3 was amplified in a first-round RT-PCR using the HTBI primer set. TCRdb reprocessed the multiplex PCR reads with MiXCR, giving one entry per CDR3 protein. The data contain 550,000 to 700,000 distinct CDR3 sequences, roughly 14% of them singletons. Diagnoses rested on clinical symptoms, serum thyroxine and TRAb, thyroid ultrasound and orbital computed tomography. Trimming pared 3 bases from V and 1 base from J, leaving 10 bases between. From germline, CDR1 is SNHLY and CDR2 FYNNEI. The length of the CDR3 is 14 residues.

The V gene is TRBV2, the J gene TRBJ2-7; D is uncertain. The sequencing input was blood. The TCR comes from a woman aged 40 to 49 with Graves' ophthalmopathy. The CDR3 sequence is CASSDSVRSYEQYF. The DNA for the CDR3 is TGTGCCAGCAGTGATTCGGTCCGATCCTACGAGCAGTACTTC.